This is a list of T cell receptor beta chains from one sample in a study of cytomegalovirus exposure and HLA in healthy donors. Sequencing used immunoSEQ multiplex PCR; TCRdb keeps in-frame clones, though not all of them. The sample consists of some 240,000 clones, 70% to 90% of them appearing once. Source material: PBMCs. The receptors come from a woman aged 30 to 39 in good health and CMV-seropositive. Each CDR3 is given with its conserved first and last residue. The D gene is left open where the match is weak. Not every row has a clone size; where given, it reads once, few, many or a size class.

clone_size,j_call,v_call,d_call,cdr3_aa,cdr3_nt
once,TRBJ2-7,TRBV19,TRBD2,CASTPGTSGDIGYEQYF,TGTGCCAGTACCCCTGGGACTAGCGGTGACATAGGGTACGAGCAGTACTTC
.,TRBJ2-5,TRBV5-1,TRBD1,CASSQMQTGRETQYF,TGCGCCAGCAGCCAAATGCAGACAGGGCGGGAGACCCAGTACTTC
.,TRBJ2-3,TRBV11-2,TRBD2,CASSAWTSGTGDTQYF,TGTGCCAGCAGCGCGTGGACTAGCGGGACGGGAGATACGCAGTATTTT
.,TRBJ2-5,TRBV5-1,.,CASSPQSGIQETQYF,TGCGCCAGCAGCCCCCAGTCAGGTATCCAAGAGACCCAGTACTTC
.,TRBJ1-1,TRBV19,.,CASSEDRIRDTEAFF,TGTGCCAGTAGTGAAGACAGGATAAGGGACACTGAAGCTTTCTTT
.,TRBJ1-2,TRBV9,.,CASSVAQGRGYGYTF,TGTGCCAGCAGCGTAGCCCAGGGTCGCGGCTATGGCTACACCTTC
.,TRBJ2-7,TRBV18,TRBD1,CASSPDLTGGPEQYF,TGTGCCAGCTCACCGGATCTGACAGGGGGTCCCGAGCAGTACTTC
once,TRBJ1-1,TRBV2,.,CASSPDRWNTEAFF,TGTGCCAGCAGTCCCGACAGGTGGAACACTGAAGCTTTCTTT
.,TRBJ2-7,TRBV15,.,CATSPRGSYEQYF,TGTGCCACCAGCCCCCGCGGAAGCTACGAGCAGTACTTC
.,TRBJ1-2,TRBV29-1,TRBD1,CSVGRTGTNYGYTF,TGCAGCGTTGGTCGGACAGGGACTAACTATGGCTACACCTTC
.,TRBJ2-4,TRBV6-1,TRBD1,CASSAMAGGENIQYF,TGTGCCAGCAGTGCGATGGCAGGGGGCGAAAACATTCAGTACTTC
.,TRBJ2-7,TRBV11-2,TRBD2,CASSRPLAGDEQYF,TGTGCCAGCAGCCGCCCACTAGCGGGAGACGAGCAGTACTTC
.,TRBJ1-2,TRBV4-1,.,CASSQVVPANYGYTF,TGCGCCAGCAGCCAAGTCGTTCCAGCTAACTATGGCTACACCTTC
once,TRBJ2-7,TRBV29-1,TRBD1,CSVQGELSYEQYF,TGCAGCGTACAGGGGGAACTTTCCTACGAGCAGTACTTC
.,TRBJ1-4,TRBV7-3,TRBD1,CASSLQGEEKLFF,TGTGCCAGCAGCCTCCAGGGGGAGGAAAAACTGTTTTTT
.,TRBJ1-4,TRBV2,TRBD1,CASIPGTALNEKLFF,TGTGCCAGCATCCCTGGGACAGCCCTTAATGAAAAACTGTTTTTT
.,TRBJ1-1,TRBV12-5,.,CASGFNSGRWTAEAFF,TGTGCTAGTGGTTTTAATTCGGGGAGGTGGACCGCTGAAGCTTTCTTT
few,TRBJ1-1,TRBV19,.,CASSRGGRAEAFF,TGTGCCAGTAGCAGGGGAGGGAGGGCTGAAGCTTTCTTT
many,TRBJ2-7,TRBV19,TRBD2,CASTSGGTNGEQYF,TGTGCCAGTACCTCGGGAGGGACGAACGGCGAGCAGTACTTC
.,TRBJ1-2,TRBV6-1,.,CASSEGEGVGYTF,TGTGCCAGCAGTGAAGGCGAGGGGGTGGGCTACACCTTC
many,TRBJ2-7,TRBV7-8,.,CASSLMLAGTYEQYF,TGTGCCAGCAGCTTAATGTTAGCAGGGACCTACGAGCAGTACTTC
.,TRBJ1-1,TRBV5-4,.,CASSSTFWAEAFF,TGTGCCAGCAGCTCGACATTCTGGGCTGAAGCTTTCTTT
.,TRBJ1-1,TRBV27,.,CASSWSGGTEAFF,TGTGCCAGCAGTTGGTCCGGCGGCACTGAAGCTTTCTTT
.,TRBJ1-4,TRBV9,.,CASSVGGAVLEKLFF,TGTGCCAGCAGCGTAGGAGGTGCGGTGTTGGAAAAACTGTTTTTT
.,TRBJ1-2,TRBV11-2,TRBD1,CASSSGQGQFYTF,TGTGCCAGCAGCTCCGGACAGGGCCAATTCTACACCTTC
.,TRBJ2-3,TRBV6-1,.,CASSDGRLTDTQYF,TGTGCCAGCAGTGATGGGAGACTCACAGATACGCAGTATTTT
.,TRBJ1-2,TRBV10-2,.,CASSVQDYGYTF,TGCGCCAGCAGTGTACAGGACTATGGCTACACCTTC
.,TRBJ1-2,TRBV6-1,TRBD1,CASSESLGQDGYTF,TGTGCCAGCAGTGAATCGTTAGGACAGGATGGCTACACCTTC
few,TRBJ2-5,TRBV19,TRBD1,CASSVGTGGFETQYF,TGTGCCAGTAGTGTCGGGACAGGGGGTTTTGAGACCCAGTACTTC